This T cell receptor beta chain was obtained from a study of T cell responses to AZD1222 COVID-19 vaccine. V shed 4 bases and J shed 1 base, with 8 bases lying between them. Germline V gene lookup returns CDR1 SGHRS and CDR2 YFSETQ. The CDR3 has 13 amino acids. TCRdb's table, derived via immunoSEQ multiplex PCR, lists solely in-frame clones and lacks some. The table shows more than 120,000 clones, with more than 70% occurring only once. Sequencing used peripheral blood, obtained 28 days after the second AZD1222 dose. The sequence came from an adult who received the AZD1222 COVID-19 vaccine. The chain carries TRBV5-1 and TRBJ1-1; D unresolved. The CDR3 reads CASSPYRNTEAFF. CDR3 DNA: TGCGCCAGCAGCCCATACAGGAACACTGAAGCTTTCTTT.